The 15 T cell receptor beta chains below were found in one sample sequenced in a study of glioma-infiltrating T cells after dendritic cell vaccination. TCRdb's table, derived via immunoSEQ multiplex PCR, lists solely in-frame clones and lacks some. The sample shows 65,000 or so clones, approximately 86% of them seen only once. Time point described: after dendritic cell vaccination, including at tumor progression/relapse. Sequenced here: blood, sampled after dendritic cell vaccination. The receptors here all came from a human donor with glioblastoma.

Only one count was recorded for this clone. This chain links TRBV7-2 with TRBJ1-5; 8 bases map to TRBD1. Germline CDR1 and CDR2: SGHTA and FQGNSA. V gave up 8 bases and J gave up 3 bases; unmatched junction bases: 6. This CDR3 region has 14 residues. CDR3 in amino acids: CASGGTGSNQPQHF. In nucleotides, the CDR3 is TGTGCCAGCGGGGGGACAGGATCCAATCAGCCCCAGCATTTT.

J is TRBJ2-7 and V is TRBV7-8, with a possible D match to TRBD2 (7 bases). The CDR3 is 17 amino acids. Trimming took 0 bases from V and 4 from J, leaving 19 bases between them. Germline assignment: CDR1 SGHVS and CDR2 FQNEAQ. This CDR3 is CASSLADAGAQKYEQYF. CDR3 DNA sequence: TGTGCCAGCAGCTTAGCGGATGCGGGGGCGCAAAAATACGAGCAGTACTTC.

This chain joins TRBV9 and TRBJ2-3; 9 bases are a match to TRBD2. The CDR3 sequence is 15 residues long. V shed 2 bases, J shed 6 bases, and the junction held 7 bases outside the gene matches. Germline CDR1 and CDR2: SGDLS and YYNGEE. In DNA, the CDR3 is TGTGCCAGCAGCGTCGAGAAGCGGGGGGTTGATACGCAGTATTTT. As protein: CASSVEKRGVDTQYF. The variable domain in full, completed from reference TRBV9 and TRBJ2-3, reads DSGVTQTPKHLITATGQRVTLRCSPRSGDLSVYWYQQSLDQGLQFLIQYYNGEERAKGNILERFSAQQFPDLHSELNLSSLELGDSALYFCASSVEKRGVDTQYFGPGTRLTVL.

This chain joins TRBV6-4 and TRBJ2-3; 10 nucleotides align to TRBD2. J lost 1 base, V lost 5 bases, and 3 bases had no gene match. This CDR3 contains 15 residues. The V gene's germline CDR1 is MRHNA and CDR2 SNTAGT. CDR3 loop: CASSLLAGGTDTQYF. CDR3 DNA sequence: TGTGCCAGCAGTCTCCTAGCGGGAGGCACAGATACGCAGTATTTT.

The V and J genes are TRBV6-5 and TRBJ1-3; TRBD1 matches at 7 bases. This CDR3 spans 15 amino acids. CDR1 and CDR2 (germline): MNHEY, SVGAGI. The J segment lost 3 bases and the V segment lost 2 bases, leaving 4 bases of the junction unmatched. CDR3 sequence (DNA): TGTGCCAGCAGTTACGAGGGGGCGGTTGGAAACACCATATATTTT. This translates into CASSYEGAVGNTIYF.

This clone was seen a single time. Here the CDR3 reads CASRGTGSRNEQFF. CDR3 DNA: TGCGCCAGCAGGGGGACAGGGTCTCGGAATGAGCAGTTCTTC. This chain joins TRBV10-1 and TRBJ2-1, with 9 bases that match TRBD1. CDR1 WNHNN and CDR2 SYGVQD come from the germline V gene (reference sequence). This CDR3 spans 14 amino acids. V was clipped by 6 bases and J by 7 bases; unmatched bases: 7.

V is TRBV30 and J is TRBJ1-2, with D unresolved. CDR3 size: 11 residues. V gave up 2 bases and J gave up 5 bases, with 6 bases separating them. Germline CDR1 reads GTSNPN; CDR2 reads SVGIG (reference sequence). The CDR3, as DNA: TGTGCCTGGAGTTTCGTATATGGCTACACCTTC. Its protein product is CAWSFVYGYTF.

The J gene is TRBJ1-2, the V gene TRBV6-5; the D gene is possibly TRBD1 (6 bases). The CDR3 spans 11 residues. Germline-derived CDR1 and CDR2 are MNHEY and SVGAGI. V was trimmed by 9 bases and J by 13 bases, leaving 18 bases between them. CDR3 region: CASRGGPVVTF. As DNA, the CDR3 is TGTGCCAGTCGAGGGGGACCGGTGGTCACCTTC.

The V call is TRBV11-2, the J call TRBJ1-6, with D possibly matching TRBD1 (6 bases). CDR1 is SGHAT, CDR2 FQNNGV, per germline. The CDR3 covers 15 residues. V was trimmed by 6 bases and J by 5 bases, leaving 14 bases between them. The CDR3, as DNA: TGTGCCAGCAGGGGATTACGACAGGATAATTCACCCCTCCACTTT. This encodes CASRGLRQDNSPLHF.

This chain links TRBV11-2 with TRBJ2-3; D might be TRBD1 (7 bases). V was shortened by 4 bases and J by 6 bases, with 17 bases between the two germline ends. The germline gives CDR1 SGHAT, CDR2 FQNNGV. There are 15 residues in the CDR3. CDR3 coding DNA: TGTGCCAGCAGCTATGGGGACAGCGGGCCCGATACGCAGTATTTT. As protein: CASSYGDSGPDTQYF.

As DNA, the CDR3 is TGTGCCAGCAGCTTCACCGGACTAGCGGGAACAGATACGCAGTATTTT. Translated, it gives CASSFTGLAGTDTQYF. The gene calls are TRBV9 and TRBJ2-3; TRBD2 matches 12 bases. The CDR3 is 16 amino acids. The J segment lost 3 bases and the V segment lost 4 bases, leaving 6 bases of the junction unmatched. Germline CDR1 SGDLS, CDR2 YYNGEE.

This sequence joins TRBV9 and TRBJ1-5, with TRBD1 as a possible D gene (5 bases). This CDR3 is built from 13 residues. From germline, CDR1 is SGDLS and CDR2 YYNGEE. The germline V and J ends were trimmed by 3 bases and 4 bases, with 8 bases remaining between them. CDR3 sequence (DNA): TGTGCCAGCAGCGAGGGGAAGAATCAGCCCCAGCATTTT. As protein: CASSEGKNQPQHF. Supplemented by reference TRBV9 and TRBJ1-5, the full variable domain reads DSGVTQTPKHLITATGQRVTLRCSPRSGDLSVYWYQQSLDQGLQFLIQYYNGEERAKGNILERFSAQQFPDLHSELNLSSLELGDSALYFCASSEGKNQPQHFGDGTRLSIL.

This clone occurred once. J is TRBJ2-1 and V is TRBV18; 13 nucleotides align to TRBD2. The V gene's germline CDR1 is KGHSH and CDR2 LQKENI. The CDR3 sequence is 14 residues long. V trimming: 5 bases; J trimming: 7 bases; junction bases outside the gene matches: 2. CDR3 region: CASSGTSGANEQFF. CDR3 bases: TGTGCCAGCTCAGGGACTAGCGGGGCGAATGAGCAGTTCTTC.

This clone was seen once. This sequence joins TRBV7-9 and TRBJ1-3; D unclear. This CDR3 has 12 residues. The germline gives CDR1 SEHNR, CDR2 FQNEAQ (reference sequence). Trimming pared 5 bases from V and 4 bases from J, leaving 6 bases between. The CDR3 loop is CASSKSGNTIYF. In DNA, the CDR3 is TGTGCCAGCAGCAAATCGGGAAACACCATATATTTT.

The J gene is TRBJ2-2, the V gene TRBV13; D possibly corresponds to TRBD2 (6 bases). Germline loops: CDR1 PRHDT, CDR2 FYEKMQ (reference sequence). V was pared by 5 bases and J by 3 bases, with 19 bases between. The CDR3 totals 17 residues. The CDR3 loop is CASSLTGWDSDTGELFF. CDR3 DNA: TGTGCCAGCAGCCTCACCGGTTGGGACTCCGACACCGGGGAGCTGTTTTTT. The whole variable domain, remainder taken from reference TRBV13 and TRBJ2-2, is AAGVIQSPRHLIKEKRETATLKCYPIPRHDTVYWYQQGPGQDPQFLISFYEKMQSDKGSIPDRFSAQQFSDYHSELNMSSLELGDSALYFCASSLTGWDSDTGELFFGEGSRLTVL.